The following is a T cell receptor (beta chain) sequence with its context. The junction shows a germline mismatch at one end, possibly a read error. Some clones are missing from TCRdb's copy, which holds only in-frame ones; the method was immunoSEQ multiplex PCR. The sample shows tens of thousands of clones, around 84% of them seen only once. This sample was included in a study of OX40 agonist ivuxolimab in advanced cancers. For the study at large: The study gave patients intravenous ivuxolimab at 0.01 to 10 mg/kg every 2 weeks.

Germline CDR1 reads SEHNR; CDR2 reads FQNEAQ (reference sequence). The CDR3 sequence is 12 residues long. Blood got drawn at baseline, again on cycle 4 day 1, and then on cycle 7 day 1. V gene TRBV7-9 combines with J gene TRBJ2-7; the match to TRBD2 covers 7 bases. The origin of this receptor is an adult with an advanced solid tumor such as melanoma, head and neck, liver or kidney cancer. The source was CD4+ or CD8+ T cells sorted from blood, collected in a trial of the OX40 agonist ivuxolimab. CDR3: CASSLEGRGTNF. DNA of the CDR3: TGTGCCAGCAGCTTAGAGGGGCGGGGGACGAACTTC.